This T cell receptor (beta chain) comes out of a study of radiation and T cells in renal cell carcinoma. Specified time point: baseline pretreatment blood. Treatment in this sample: 15 Gy SBRT to primary tumor, nephrectomy 4 weeks later. The protocol was immunoSEQ multiplex PCR, while the TCRdb copy is restricted to in-frame clones and leaves out a portion. The sample gives 95,000 or so clones, approximately 86% of which show up once; almost 8% is in the top ten. CDR1 is SGHVS and CDR2 is FQNEAQ in the germline V gene. There are 18 residues in the CDR3. Trimming at V came to 2 bases and at J to 5 bases, leaving 12 bases not matched to a gene. Findings and caveats of the study: Without pretreatment biopsies, baseline tumor clonotype presence was undetermined.

This clone has just one count. As yet, its antigen is unknown. The chain combines TRBV7-8 with TRBJ2-1, with 10 bases lining up with TRBD2. The sample consisted of blood, taken from a patient whose treatment included radiotherapy and nephrectomy. This TCR derives from a man aged 50-60 years with renal cell carcinoma. The CDR3 protein is CASSLIWLAGAPDNEQFF. For the CDR3, the DNA is TGTGCCAGCAGCTTAATATGGCTAGCGGGAGCCCCCGACAATGAGCAGTTCTTC.